The 9 T cell receptor beta chains below all came from one sample that was sequenced in a study of T cells in Graves' hyperthyroidism and ophthalmopathy. Amplified TCR beta CDR3 regions came from RNA transcripts. TCR CDR3 regions were first amplified by RT-PCR with HTBI primers. Using its own MiXCR run on the multiplex PCR reads, TCRdb lists one record per CDR3 protein. Counted here are roughly 200,000 distinct CDR3 sequences, approximately 20% occurring once; the ten biggest clones make up around 47%. Source material: blood. The receptors were gathered from a man between 35 and 55 years old with Graves' hyperthyroidism.

This clonotype was seen repeatedly, ten times or more. The chain couples TRBV28 to TRBJ2-7, with D tentatively TRBD2 (7 bases). The CDR3 has 14 residues. V gave up 7 bases and J gave up 7 bases, with 20 bases separating them. Germline assignment: CDR1 MDHEN and CDR2 SYDVKM. In nucleotides, the CDR3 is TGTGCCAGCAAGGGGGGGCCGGGAGGATTTGAGCAGTACTTC. Amino acid sequence: CASKGGPGGFEQYF. Variable domain in full (rest from reference TRBV28 and TRBJ2-7): DVKVTQSSRYLVKRTGEKVFLECVQDMDHENMFWYRQDPGLGLRLIYFSYDVKMKEKGDIPEGYSVSREKKERFSLILESASTNQTSMYLCASKGGPGGFEQYFGPGTRLTVT.

This clonotype has a handful of counts. The chain joins TRBV6-6 to TRBJ1-1; TRBD1 matches at 7 bases. Germline V gene sequence: CDR1 MNHNY, CDR2 SVGAGI (reference sequence). The V segment lost 2 bases and the J segment 4 bases; nucleotides outside the gene matches: 13. The CDR3 is 17 residues long. The CDR3 here is CASSYHLGAGGLTEAFF. CDR3 sequence (DNA): TGTGCCAGCAGTTACCACTTAGGGGCAGGGGGGCTCACTGAAGCTTTCTTT.

This clonotype occurred many times. The V and J genes are TRBV3-1 and TRBJ1-4, with TRBD1 matching 10 bases. The trim removed 4 bases at V and 7 bases at J, leaving 6 bases unmatched. The CDR3 is 15 residues long. CDR1 is LGHDT, CDR2 YNNKEL, per germline (reference sequence). CDR3 sequence: CASSRNRDRGEKLFF. The DNA of the CDR3 is TGTGCCAGCAGCCGAAACCGGGACAGGGGTGAAAAACTGTTTTTT.

This clonotype was seen repeatedly, ten times or more. The V call is TRBV20-1, the J call TRBJ2-3; 8 nucleotides agree with TRBD2. Per the germline V gene, CDR1 is DFQATT and CDR2 is SNEGSKA (reference sequence). The CDR3 extends over 17 amino acids. J gave up 4 bases and V 4 bases, and 16 bases lay outside the gene matches. CDR3 coding DNA: TGCAGTGCTATTCCGGGACTAGGGGGGGCGTCCCCAGATACGCAGTATTTT. Translation gives CSAIPGLGGASPDTQYF.

This clonotype has a count of ten or more. V usage is TRBV20-1 and J usage is TRBJ1-1; 10 bases match TRBD1. Germline V gene sequence: CDR1 DFQATT, CDR2 SNEGSKA (reference sequence). The CDR3 has 13 amino acids. CDR3 region: CRGGQGGDTEAFF. The CDR3, as DNA: TGCAGGGGTGGACAGGGGGGGGACACTGAAGCTTTCTTT.

This clonotype has more than one count but fewer than ten. This rearrangement joins TRBV6-1 to TRBJ1-5; D is ambiguous. Germline values: CDR1 MNHNS, CDR2 SASEGT. V was pared by 3 bases and J by 3 bases, with 9 bases between. CDR3 size: 14 residues. The CDR3 region is CASSDSRYNQPQHF. In DNA form, the CDR3 reads TGTGCCAGCAGTGATTCCCGCTACAATCAGCCCCAGCATTTT.

This clonotype was seen at least ten times. The chain joins TRBV20-1 to TRBJ1-3; possible D gene TRBD1, 6 bases. CDR3 length: 13 residues. V lost 1 base and J lost 9, with 13 bases in between. From germline, CDR1 is DFQATT and CDR2 SNEGSKA (reference sequence). The CDR3 spells CSARAGGLSTIYF. The CDR3 nucleotides read TGCAGTGCTAGAGCGGGGGGCCTTAGCACCATATATTTT.

V usage is TRBV9 and J usage is TRBJ1-1; TRBD1 matches 7 bases. Germline assignment: CDR1 SGDLS and CDR2 YYNGEE. This CDR3 spans 15 amino acids. J gave up 1 base and V 3 bases, and 6 bases lay outside the gene matches. The CDR3 DNA is TGTGCCAGCAGCGCGGAACAGGGGACGAACACTGAAGCTTTCTTT. It is translated as CASSAEQGTNTEAFF.

This clonotype was recorded at least ten times. The genes are TRBV18 and TRBJ1-1, with D possibly being TRBD1 (5 bases). V lost 3 bases and J 4 bases, leaving 15 bases between the germline ends. The CDR3 sequence is 15 residues long. Germline-derived CDR1 and CDR2 are KGHSH and LQKENI. The CDR3 sequence is CASSPAGGATTEAFF. The CDR3 DNA follows: TGTGCCAGCTCACCCGCCGGAGGGGCTACCACTGAAGCTTTCTTT. The full variable domain, in which reference TRBV18 and TRBJ1-1 provide the parts outside the CDR3, is NAGVMQNPRHLVRRRGQEARLRCSPMKGHSHVYWYRQLPEEGLKFMVYLQKENIIDESGMPKERFSAEFPKEGPSILRIQQVVRGDSAAYFCASSPAGGATTEAFFGQGTRLTVV.